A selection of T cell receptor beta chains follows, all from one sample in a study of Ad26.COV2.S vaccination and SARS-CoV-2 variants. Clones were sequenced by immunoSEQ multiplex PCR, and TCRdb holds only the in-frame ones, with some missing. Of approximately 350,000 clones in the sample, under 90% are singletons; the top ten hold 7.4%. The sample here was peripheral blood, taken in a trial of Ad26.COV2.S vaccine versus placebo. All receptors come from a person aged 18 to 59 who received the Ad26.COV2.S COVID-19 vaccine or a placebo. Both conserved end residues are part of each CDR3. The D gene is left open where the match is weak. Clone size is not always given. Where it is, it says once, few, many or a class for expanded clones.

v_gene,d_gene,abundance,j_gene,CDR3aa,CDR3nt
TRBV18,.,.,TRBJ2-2,CASSRGSGRTGELFF,TGTGCCAGCTCCCGCGGTAGTGGACGCACCGGGGAGCTGTTTTTT
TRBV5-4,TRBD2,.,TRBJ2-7,CASSLGEGRVYEQYF,TGTGCCAGCAGCTTAGGGGAGGGACGTGTGTACGAGCAGTACTTC
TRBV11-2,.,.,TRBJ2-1,CASQIQDSHNEQFF,TGTGCCAGCCAGATTCAGGACAGCCACAATGAGCAGTTCTTC
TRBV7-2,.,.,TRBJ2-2,CASSKVLQELFF,TGTGCCAGCAGTAAGGTCCTACAAGAGCTGTTTTTT
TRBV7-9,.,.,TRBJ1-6,CASSLGPSSYNSPLHF,TGTGCCAGCAGCTTAGGCCCGAGCTCCTATAATTCACCCCTCCACTTT
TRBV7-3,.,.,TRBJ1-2,CASSLIPNYGYTF,TGTGCCAGCAGCTTAATACCGAACTATGGCTACACCTTC
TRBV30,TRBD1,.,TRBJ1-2,CAWSPTGAGYTF,TGTGCCTGGAGCCCGACAGGGGCCGGCTACACCTTC
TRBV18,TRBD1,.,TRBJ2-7,CASSTDRGFYEQYF,TGTGCCAGCTCAACCGACAGGGGGTTCTACGAGCAGTACTTC
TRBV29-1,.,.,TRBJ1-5,CSARTAGQPQHF,TGCAGCGCTCGAACTGCGGGACAGCCCCAGCATTTT
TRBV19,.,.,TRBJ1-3,CATRGRGPRSGNTIYF,TGTGCCACTAGGGGCAGGGGCCCCCGCTCTGGAAACACCATATATTTT
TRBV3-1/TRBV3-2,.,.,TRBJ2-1,CASRGGGTGSYNEQFF,TGTGCCAGCAGGGGAGGGGGGACAGGCTCCTACAATGAGCAGTTCTTC
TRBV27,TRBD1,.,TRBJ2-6,CASSLGTGGSGANVLTF,TGTGCCAGCAGTTTGGGGACAGGGGGATCTGGGGCCAACGTCCTGACTTTC
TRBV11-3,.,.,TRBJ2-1,CASSLVITTYNEQFF,TGTGCCAGCAGCTTAGTTATTACCACTTACAATGAGCAGTTCTTC
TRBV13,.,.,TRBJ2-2,CASSLLTRQANTGELFF,TGTGCCAGCAGCTTATTAACAAGGCAGGCGAACACCGGGGAGCTGTTTTTT
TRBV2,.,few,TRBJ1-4,CASSLESEKLFF,TGTGCCAGCAGCCTGGAGAGTGAAAAACTGTTTTTT
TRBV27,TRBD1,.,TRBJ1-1,CASPLDPGQGDSKRRMDTEAFF,TGTGCCAGCCCCCTTGATCCCGGACAGGGGGATTCGAAACGTAGGATGGACACTGAAGCTTTCTTT
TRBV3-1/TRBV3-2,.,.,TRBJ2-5,CASSQGGRAWETQYF,TGTGCCAGCAGCCAAGGGGGGCGGGCTTGGGAGACCCAGTACTTC
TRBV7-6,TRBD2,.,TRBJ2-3,CASTLGGGRALDTQYF,TGTGCCAGCACCTTGGGAGGCGGGAGGGCCTTAGATACGCAGTATTTT
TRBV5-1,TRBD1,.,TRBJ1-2,CASSLGQGGYTF,TGCGCCAGCAGCCTGGGACAGGGCGGCTACACCTTC
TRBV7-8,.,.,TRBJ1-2,CASSLGPGVRGGYTF,TGTGCCAGCAGCTTAGGCCCGGGTGTGAGGGGTGGCTACACCTTC
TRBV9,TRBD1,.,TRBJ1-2,CASSGDRVGYGYTF,TGTGCCAGCAGCGGGGACAGGGTAGGCTATGGCTACACCTTC
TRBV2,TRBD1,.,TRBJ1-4,CASSELRQGGEKLFF,TGTGCCAGCAGTGAACTGAGACAGGGCGGTGAAAAACTGTTTTTT
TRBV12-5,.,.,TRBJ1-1,CASGFQSGGGTEAFF,TGTGCTAGTGGTTTTCAATCGGGGGGCGGCACTGAAGCTTTCTTT
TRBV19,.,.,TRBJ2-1,CASSIGGWVNEQFF,TGTGCCAGTAGTATAGGTGGGTGGGTCAATGAGCAGTTCTTC
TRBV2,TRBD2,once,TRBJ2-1,CASRSAGGPEFF,TGTGCCAGCAGATCGGCGGGAGGGCCGGAGTTCTTC
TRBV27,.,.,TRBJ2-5,CASSPDLGVETQYF,TGTGCCAGCAGTCCTGATTTGGGGGTGGAGACCCAGTACTTC
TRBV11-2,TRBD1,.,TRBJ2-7,CASSLGGGTGFYEQYF,TGTGCCAGCAGCTTAGGAGGAGGGACAGGGTTCTACGAGCAGTACTTC
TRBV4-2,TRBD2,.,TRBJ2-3,CARPLAGATDTQYF,TGTGCCAGGCCTCTAGCGGGGGCCACAGATACGCAGTATTTT
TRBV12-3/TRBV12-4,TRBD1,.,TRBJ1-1,CASIDRGIGEAFF,TGTGCCAGCATCGACAGGGGGATCGGTGAAGCTTTCTTT
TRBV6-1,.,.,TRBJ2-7,CASSEDSLGEQYF,TGTGCCAGCAGTGAGGACAGTCTCGGCGAGCAGTACTTC
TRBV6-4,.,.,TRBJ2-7,CASSGTCYEQYF,TGTGCCAGCAGTGGGACTTGCTACGAGCAGTACTTC
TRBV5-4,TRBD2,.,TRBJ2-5,CASSFLGLAEKETQYF,TGTGCCAGCAGCTTTCTGGGACTAGCGGAAAAAGAGACCCAGTACTTC
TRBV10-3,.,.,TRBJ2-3,CAIRAADTQYF,TGTGCCATCCGAGCGGCAGATACGCAGTATTTT
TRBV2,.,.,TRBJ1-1,CASSDDRAIRGTEAFF,TGTGCCAGCAGTGACGATAGGGCCATTAGAGGCACTGAAGCTTTCTTT
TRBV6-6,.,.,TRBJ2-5,CASSYPARERKTQYF,TGTGCCAGCAGTTACCCCGCGAGAGAGAGGAAGACCCAGTACTTC
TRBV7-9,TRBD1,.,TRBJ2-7,CASSPGTDYEQYF,TGTGCCAGCAGCCCCGGGACAGACTACGAGCAGTACTTC
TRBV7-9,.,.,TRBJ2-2,CASSLLGLAGELFF,TGTGCCAGCAGCTTATTAGGGCTAGCAGGGGAGCTGTTTTTT
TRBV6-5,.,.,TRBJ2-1,CASRIQGYNEQFF,TGTGCCAGCAGGATACAGGGTTACAATGAGCAGTTCTTC
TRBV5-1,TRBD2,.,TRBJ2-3,CASSLAGDEDTQYF,TGCGCCAGCAGCCTAGCGGGAGACGAAGATACGCAGTATTTT
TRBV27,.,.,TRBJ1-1,CASRDSEYTEAFF,TGTGCCAGCAGGGACAGCGAATACACTGAAGCTTTCTTT
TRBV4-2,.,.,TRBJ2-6,CASSQDEASGANVLTF,TGTGCCAGCAGCCAAGATGAGGCCTCTGGGGCCAACGTCCTGACTTTC
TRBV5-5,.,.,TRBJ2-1,CASSLGRNEQFF,TGTGCCAGCAGCTTGGGGCGGAATGAGCAGTTCTTC
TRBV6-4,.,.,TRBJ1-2,CASSDGLSGYTF,TGTGCCAGCAGTGACGGGTTATCTGGCTACACCTTC
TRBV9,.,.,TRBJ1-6,CASSVESGLSPLHF,TGTGCCAGCAGCGTAGAGAGCGGGCTTTCACCCCTCCACTTT
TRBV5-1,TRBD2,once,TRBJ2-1,CASSPSGVSYNEQFF,TGCGCCAGCAGCCCCAGCGGGGTTTCCTACAATGAGCAGTTCTTC
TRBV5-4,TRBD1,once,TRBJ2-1,CASGGQGSSEQFF,TGTGCCAGCGGGGGACAGGGTTCGAGTGAGCAGTTCTTC
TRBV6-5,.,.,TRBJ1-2,CASSPDRANYGYTF,TGTGCCAGCAGTCCCGACAGAGCTAACTATGGCTACACCTTC
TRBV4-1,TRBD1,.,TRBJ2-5,CASSQLQGETQYF,TGCGCCAGCAGCCAATTACAGGGGGAGACCCAGTACTTC
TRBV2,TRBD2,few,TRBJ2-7,CASRNREGGYEQYF,TGTGCCAGCAGGAATCGGGAGGGCGGATACGAGCAGTACTTC
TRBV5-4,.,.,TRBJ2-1,CASSAEYWGRNYNEQFF,TGTGCCAGCAGCGCCGAGTATTGGGGGAGAAACTACAATGAGCAGTTCTTC
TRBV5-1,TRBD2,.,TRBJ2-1,CASSLRGGGGFNEQFF,TGCGCCAGCAGCTTGAGGGGCGGGGGAGGATTTAATGAGCAGTTCTTC
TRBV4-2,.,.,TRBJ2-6,CASSQGLGNSGANVLTF,TGTGCCAGCAGCCAAGGGTTGGGCAACTCTGGGGCCAACGTCCTGACTTTC
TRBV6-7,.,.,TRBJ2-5,CASSPPKGGEGRRETQYF,TGTGCCAGCAGTCCACCAAAGGGGGGGGAGGGCCGTCGGGAGACCCAGTACTTC
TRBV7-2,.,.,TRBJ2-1,CASGRYNEQFF,TGTGCCAGCGGGAGATACAATGAGCAGTTCTTC
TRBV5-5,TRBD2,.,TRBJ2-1,CASSLTSGGYNEQFF,TGTGCCAGCAGCCTAACTAGCGGGGGGTACAATGAGCAGTTCTTC
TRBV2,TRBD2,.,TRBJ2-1,CASALAGGTNEQFF,TGTGCCAGCGCGCTAGCGGGAGGTACCAATGAGCAGTTCTTC
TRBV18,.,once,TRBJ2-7,CASSPAVSYEQYF,TGTGCCAGCTCACCGGCAGTCTCCTACGAGCAGTACTTC
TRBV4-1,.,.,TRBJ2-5,CASSMTGSGETQYF,TGCGCCAGCAGCATGACAGGTTCGGGAGAGACCCAGTACTTC
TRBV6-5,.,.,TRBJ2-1,CASGGDGIYNEQFF,TGTGCCAGCGGGGGAGACGGAATCTACAATGAGCAGTTCTTC
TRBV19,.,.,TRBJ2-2,CASSIDWAVGELFF,TGTGCCAGTAGTATAGATTGGGCTGTCGGGGAGCTGTTTTTT